A single sample is the source of the 20 T cell receptor beta chains below, sequenced in a study of Ad26.COV2.S vaccination and SARS-CoV-2 variants. Treatment meaning: 15 to 20 received Ad26.COV2.S at low or high dose, single or two shots; about 5 received placebo; per-sample allocation not given. After the first vaccine or placebo injection, samples were drawn on day 63. Clones were read by immunoSEQ multiplex PCR, and TCRdb kept only the in-frame ones, dropping some. The sample has about 370,000 clones, 88% seen once; the top ten hold around 3.4%. The sequences come from peripheral blood, collected in a trial of Ad26.COV2.S vaccine versus placebo. Receptor source: a person between 18 and 65 years old who received the Ad26.COV2.S COVID-19 vaccine or a placebo.

The chain uses TRBV2 and TRBJ1-5; maybe TRBD1 (5 bases). Trimming took off 1 base at V and 7 bases at J, with 17 bases between the two ends. Germline loops: CDR1 SNHLY, CDR2 FYNNEI. This CDR3 comprises 16 residues. CDR3 nucleotide sequence: TGTGCCAGCAGTGAAGTTACAGGTGGACGTGGCCAGCCCCAGCATTTT. This encodes CASSEVTGGRGQPQHF. The whole variable domain, remainder taken from reference TRBV2 and TRBJ1-5, is EPEVTQTPSHQVTQMGQEVILRCVPISNHLYFYWYRQILGQKVEFLVSFYNNEISEKSEIFDDQFSVERPDGSNFTLKIRSTKLEDSAMYFCASSEVTGGRGQPQHFGDGTRLSIL.

The chain uses TRBV11-3 and TRBJ1-1; the D is unclear. The germline gives CDR1 SGHNT, CDR2 YENEEA. Trimming removed 3 bases from V and 6 bases from J, with 11 bases in between. The CDR3 sequence is 13 residues long. The CDR3 is CASSFLPLSEAFF. CDR3 bases: TGTGCCAGCAGCTTTCTCCCCCTCTCTGAAGCTTTCTTT.

This chain uses TRBV20-1 with TRBJ2-3, with D maybe TRBD2 (6 bases). CDR3 length: 16 amino acids. Between the trimmed V and J ends, which lost 3 bases and 2 bases, there was a span of 18 bases. From germline, CDR1 is DFQATT and CDR2 SNEGSKA (reference sequence). CDR3 coding DNA: TGCAGTGCTAGTACGGGGGAACACTGGGACACAGATACGCAGTATTTT. It specifies CSASTGEHWDTDTQYF.

The chain uses TRBV5-1 and TRBJ1-2; D is perhaps TRBD1 (6 bases). Between the trimmed V and J ends, which lost 2 bases and 5 bases, there was a span of 16 bases. This CDR3 spans 15 amino acids. Germline-derived CDR1 and CDR2 are SGHRS and YFSETQ. This CDR3 reads CASSLLSGTTYGYTF. CDR3 bases: TGCGCCAGCAGCTTACTTTCCGGGACAACTTATGGCTACACCTTC.

The V and J genes are TRBV15 and TRBJ1-5, with 8 bases that match TRBD1. Germline CDR1 LNHNV, CDR2 YYDKDF (reference sequence). The V segment lost 1 base and the J segment 6 bases; nucleotides outside the gene matches: 2. This CDR3 is built from 14 residues. The CDR3 sequence: CATSRVGQGQPQHF. CDR3 in DNA: TGTGCCACCAGCAGAGTAGGACAGGGTCAGCCCCAGCATTTT.

The V call is TRBV6-5, the J call TRBJ2-2; 10 nucleotides agree with TRBD2. This CDR3 is built from 14 residues. Germline CDR1 MNHEY, CDR2 SVGAGI. J gave up 6 bases and V 6 bases, and 4 bases lay outside the gene matches. CDR3: CASSLSGGAGELFF. The CDR3 nucleotides read TGTGCCAGCAGCCTAAGCGGGGGGGCCGGGGAGCTGTTTTTT.

The genes are TRBV7-8 and TRBJ1-2, with 7 bases that match TRBD1. The CDR3 length is 14 residues. Trimming cost V 5 bases and J 4 bases; bases outside gene matches: 7. Per the germline V gene, CDR1 is SGHVS and CDR2 is FQNEAQ. CDR3 nucleotide sequence: TGTGCCAGCAGCCTTACAGGGGCAATCTATGGCTACACCTTC. This codes for CASSLTGAIYGYTF. Together with reference TRBV7-8 and TRBJ1-2, the CDR3 gives the full variable domain: GAGVSQSPRYKVAKRGQDVALRCDPISGHVSLFWYQQALGQGPEFLTYFQNEAQLDKSGLPSDRFFAERPEGSVSTLKIQRTQQEDSAVYLCASSLTGAIYGYTFGSGTRLTVV.

J is TRBJ1-5 and V is TRBV4-1; TRBD1 aligns across 8 bases. Germline assignment: CDR1 MGHRA and CDR2 YSYEKL. This CDR3 has 14 amino acids. The trim removed 4 bases at V and 7 bases at J, leaving 6 bases unmatched. The CDR3 DNA reads TGCGCCAGCAGCCTAGGGACAGGAGGACAGCCCCAGCATTTT. Its translation is CASSLGTGGQPQHF.

The J gene is TRBJ1-2, the V gene TRBV7-9, with 9 bases aligning to TRBD1. The V and J ends lost 1 base and 8 bases, in that order; junction bases with no gene match: 5. The CDR3 sequence is 14 residues long. The V gene's germline CDR1 is SEHNR and CDR2 FQNEAQ (reference sequence). The CDR3 loop reads CASSLGTGVVGYTF. The CDR3 DNA is TGTGCCAGCAGCTTAGGGACAGGGGTGGTCGGCTACACCTTC.

The chain carries TRBV5-4 and TRBJ1-1, with unresolved D. V shed 1 base and J shed 0 bases, with 10 bases lying between them. The CDR3 totals 15 residues. The germline gives CDR1 SGHNT, CDR2 YYREEE (reference sequence). The chain's CDR3 is CASSLSPGLNTEAFF. CDR3 nucleotides: TGTGCCAGCAGCTTGTCGCCGGGGTTGAACACTGAAGCTTTCTTT.

The CDR3 sequence: CASSIATRDTEAFF. In nucleotides, the CDR3 is TGTGCCAGTAGTATAGCCACACGGGACACTGAAGCTTTCTTT. The chain carries TRBV19 and TRBJ1-1; D is ambiguous. This CDR3 contains 14 residues. The germline CDR1 and CDR2 sequences are LNHDA and SQIVND (reference sequence). Trimming cost V 1 base and J 3 bases, with 9 bases left between them.

The V and J genes are TRBV7-9 and TRBJ2-7; D gene uncertain. CDR3 length equals 11 residues. V gave up 6 bases and J gave up 2 bases, with 5 bases separating them. The V gene's germline CDR1 is SEHNR and CDR2 FQNEAQ (reference sequence). CDR3 bases: TGTGCCAGCAGTTTCGCCTACGAGCAGTACTTC. Its protein product is CASSFAYEQYF.

The chain uses TRBV6-6 and TRBJ1-1, with no clear D. Trimming took off 0 bases at V and 8 bases at J, with 7 bases between the two ends. CDR3 size: 12 residues. Germline V lookup: CDR1 MNHNY, CDR2 SVGAGI (reference sequence). For the CDR3, the DNA is TGTGCCAGCAGTTACTCGCGGAGGGAAGCTTTCTTT. This gives the protein CASSYSRREAFF.

The chain employs TRBV5-6 and TRBJ2-3, with 10 positions matching TRBD1. CDR1 and CDR2 (germline): SGHDT, YYEEEE. V shed 4 bases and J 3 bases; nucleotides not matched to a gene: 8. The CDR3 sequence is 16 residues long. CDR3 residues: CASSPTGGAGTDTQYF. The CDR3 DNA reads TGTGCCAGCAGCCCGACAGGGGGCGCGGGAACAGATACGCAGTATTTT. The whole variable domain, filled in from reference TRBV5-6 and TRBJ2-3, reads DAGVTQSPTHLIKTRGQQVTLRCSPKSGHDTVSWYQQALGQGPQFIFQYYEEEERQRGNFPDRFSGHQFPNYSSELNVNALLLGDSALYLCASSPTGGAGTDTQYFGPGTRLTVL.

The chain is built from TRBV4-3 and TRBJ1-4; unclear D gene. The V gene's germline CDR1 is LGHNA and CDR2 YSLEER. V was cut by 1 base and J by 4 bases, with 7 bases left in between. The CDR3 has 14 residues. DNA for the CDR3: TGCGCCAGCAGCCAAGCCCTGAATAATGAAAAACTGTTTTTT. Translation gives CASSQALNNEKLFF.

The J gene is TRBJ1-1, the V gene TRBV12-3 or TRBV12-4; 9 bases are shared with TRBD1. This CDR3 contains 13 residues. The V and J ends lost 3 bases and 6 bases, in that order; junction bases with no gene match: 2. CDR3 bases: TGTGCCAGCAGTTTGGGACAGGGCTCTGAAGCTTTCTTT. Protein product: CASSLGQGSEAFF.

This clone occurred once. The V gene is TRBV4-3, the J gene TRBJ2-7, with TRBD1 matching over 7 bases. Germline V gene data show CDR1 as LGHNA and CDR2 as YSLEER. Losses at the gene ends were 0 bases for V and 0 bases for J; bases not matched to a gene: 5. This CDR3 is built from 16 residues. The CDR3 loop reads CASSQDWQGVSYEQYF. For the CDR3, the DNA is TGCGCCAGCAGCCAAGATTGGCAGGGGGTCTCCTACGAGCAGTACTTC.

The chain links TRBV2 to TRBJ1-5; no reliable D call. Germline-derived CDR1 and CDR2 are SNHLY and FYNNEI. The CDR3 covers 12 residues. The V and J ends lost 4 bases and 4 bases respectively, with 5 bases between them. DNA for the CDR3: TGTGCCAGCAGTGCTCAGAATCAGCCCCAGCATTTT. Translating gives CASSAQNQPQHF.

The chain couples TRBV19 to TRBJ1-1, with 9 bases that match TRBD1. V gave up 5 bases and J gave up 1 base; unmatched junction bases: 5. Germline CDR1 and CDR2: LNHDA and SQIVND (reference sequence). This CDR3 contains 15 residues. CDR3 residues: CASSVEDRGNTEAFF. In DNA, the CDR3 is TGTGCCAGTAGTGTGGAGGACAGGGGGAACACTGAAGCTTTCTTT.

In DNA, the CDR3 is TGTGCCAGCAGCTTAACTTCGGCCCTGAACTATGGCTACACCTTC. Translation: CASSLTSALNYGYTF. This rearrangement joins TRBV7-6 to TRBJ1-2; D is undetermined. Per germline, CDR1 SGHVS and CDR2 FNYEAQ. Deletions cut 2 bases from V and 2 bases from J, with 12 bases between. The CDR3 extends over 15 amino acids.